The 31 T cell receptor beta chains reported below all come from one sample, sequenced in a study of T cell changes during pregnancy in multiple sclerosis. Profiled with immunoSEQ multiplex PCR; TCRdb holds only in-frame clones, not every one. The sample lists tens of thousands of clones; around nine tenths were seen once. This specimen was peripheral blood, taken in the second trimester of pregnancy. These receptors were taken from a female donor in good health, enrolled as a control in a pregnancy study.

The chain has TRBV5-4 and TRBJ2-6; D is possibly TRBD1 (5 bases). Germline CDR1 is SGHNT and CDR2 is YYREEE (reference sequence). The V end was cut by 0 bases, the J end by 0 bases, with 10 bases between. CDR3 length: 17 residues. The DNA of the CDR3 is TGTGCCAGCAGCTTGGCCAGGGAACTCTCTGGGGCCAACGTCCTGACTTTC. It specifies CASSLARELSGANVLTF.

This chain uses TRBV2 with TRBJ1-1; possible D gene TRBD1, 6 bases. The V and J ends lost 10 bases and 6 bases respectively, with 18 bases between them. The CDR3 runs 13 residues. Germline V gene sequence: CDR1 SNHLY, CDR2 FYNNEI. CDR3 in amino acids: CATTRGRGAEAFF. The CDR3 region has the DNA TGTGCCACCACGAGGGGCAGGGGCGCTGAAGCTTTCTTT.

CDR3 sequence reads: CASSPAGTVNTEAFF. For the CDR3, the DNA is TGTGCCAGCAGCCCCGCCGGGACAGTGAACACTGAAGCTTTCTTT. The chain combines TRBV14 with TRBJ1-1, with 7 bases lining up with TRBD1. This CDR3 is built from 15 residues. Germline assignment: CDR1 SGHDN and CDR2 FVKESK. J was trimmed by 0 bases and V by 4 bases; bases with no gene match: 5.

V gene TRBV6-5 combines with J gene TRBJ2-3, with D maybe TRBD1 (5 bases). The V gene's germline CDR1 is MNHEY and CDR2 SVGAGI. The CDR3 has 15 residues. V lost 6 bases to trimming and J lost 2 bases, with 15 bases between them. CDR3 loop: CASSLLPTVTDTQYF. Written as DNA, the CDR3 is TGTGCCAGCAGCCTCCTACCGACAGTCACAGATACGCAGTATTTT.

The chain carries TRBV7-2 and TRBJ2-7, with TRBD1 matching 9 bases. The CDR3 spans 13 residues. Unmatched junction bases numbered 8, after V lost 8 bases and J lost 6 bases. Germline V gene data show CDR1 as SGHTA and CDR2 as FQGNSA. The CDR3 loop is CASPPGTGIEQYF. The CDR3 DNA reads TGTGCCAGCCCCCCCGGGACAGGGATCGAGCAGTACTTC.

The chain has TRBV5-6 and TRBJ2-7; 7 bases are a match to TRBD2. The CDR3 contains 15 residues. Germline-derived CDR1 and CDR2 are SGHDT and YYEEEE. Trimming cost V 7 bases and J 0 bases; bases outside gene matches: 10. CDR3 loop: CASSWGGSYSYEQYF. The CDR3 nucleotides are TGTGCCAGCTCCTGGGGGGGATCATACTCCTACGAGCAGTACTTC.

The chain uses TRBV7-9 and TRBJ2-7; the D gene is possibly TRBD1 (5 bases). V lost 1 base and J 13 bases, leaving 17 bases between the germline ends. This CDR3 comprises 13 residues. Germline V gene data show CDR1 as SEHNR and CDR2 as FQNEAQ (reference sequence). CDR3 loop: CASSLVGHLGGYF. CDR3 sequence (DNA): TGTGCCAGCAGCTTAGTAGGACACCTGGGCGGCTACTTC.

This chain joins TRBV9 and TRBJ2-1; 10 bases align to TRBD1. This CDR3 region has 15 residues. Germline V gene data show CDR1 as SGDLS and CDR2 as YYNGEE. V dropped 4 bases and J dropped 4; count of bases not matched to a gene: 5. The CDR3 protein is CASSPRDRGYNEQFF. Here the CDR3 DNA reads TGTGCCAGCAGCCCCCGGGACAGGGGTTACAATGAGCAGTTCTTC.

This chain links TRBV5-6 with TRBJ1-2; D remains ambiguous. CDR1 is SGHDT and CDR2 is YYEEEE in the germline V gene. CDR3 size: 14 residues. Trimming took 4 bases from V and 4 from J, leaving 14 bases between them. The CDR3 region has the DNA TGTGCCAGCAGCCCACAGAGAAGCTTCTATGGCTACACCTTC. Its protein product is CASSPQRSFYGYTF. Based on the CDR3 plus reference TRBV5-6 and TRBJ1-2, the full variable domain is DAGVTQSPTHLIKTRGQQVTLRCSPKSGHDTVSWYQQALGQGPQFIFQYYEEEERQRGNFPDRFSGHQFPNYSSELNVNALLLGDSALYLCASSPQRSFYGYTFGSGTRLTVV.

For the CDR3, the DNA is TGTGCCAGCAGTTACTCGACTGGGGCTACTGGAAACACCATATATTTT. Protein sequence: CASSYSTGATGNTIYF. V and J are TRBV6-6 and TRBJ1-3, with D possibly being TRBD1 (5 bases). V lost 0 bases, J lost 2 bases, and 11 bases lay in between. Germline CDR1 reads MNHNY; CDR2 reads SVGAGI (reference sequence). This CDR3 has 16 residues.

The chain combines TRBV5-1 with TRBJ1-1, with D tentatively TRBD1 (6 bases). Germline CDR1 reads SGHRS; CDR2 reads YFSETQ. The length of the CDR3 is 15 residues. The V end lost 3 bases, the J end lost 1 base, and 13 bases lay between the germline ends. The CDR3 coding sequence is TGCGCCAGCAGCTCCCCGGACAGACCGAACACTGAAGCTTTCTTT. Translation: CASSSPDRPNTEAFF.

The rearrangement links TRBV4-1 to TRBJ1-2; D gene uncertain. Trimming pared 0 bases from V and 2 bases from J, leaving 10 bases between. CDR3 length equals 15 residues. Germline values: CDR1 MGHRA, CDR2 YSYEKL. CDR3: CASSQDRRANYGYTF. The DNA for the CDR3 is TGCGCCAGCAGCCAAGATCGGAGGGCAAACTATGGCTACACCTTC.

This chain connects TRBV9 to TRBJ2-7, with D perhaps matching TRBD2 (5 bases). The CDR3 totals 13 residues. Germline-derived CDR1 and CDR2 are SGDLS and YYNGEE. Trimming pared 3 bases from V and 5 bases from J, leaving 12 bases between. CDR3 in DNA: TGTGCCAGCAGCGAGAGGGTTGGGGACGAGCAGTACTTC. Amino acids: CASSERVGDEQYF.

The rearrangement joins TRBV6-5 to TRBJ2-3, with TRBD1 as a possible D gene (6 bases). Germline loops: CDR1 MNHEY, CDR2 SVGAGI. The V end was cut by 0 bases, the J end by 4 bases, with 14 bases between. This CDR3 has 16 amino acids. This CDR3 reads CASSYSFNRVADTQYF. Written as DNA, the CDR3 is TGTGCCAGCAGTTACTCGTTCAACAGGGTCGCAGATACGCAGTATTTT.

The V gene is TRBV27, the J gene TRBJ1-2; 7 bases are shared with TRBD1. The germline gives CDR1 MNHEY, CDR2 SMNVEV (reference sequence). The CDR3 is 15 residues long. V lost 3 bases to trimming and J lost 8 bases; unmatched junction nucleotides: 12. The CDR3 region has the DNA TGTGCCAGCAGTTTGGGGGCCGGGACAGTGGGAGGCTACACCTTC. It specifies CASSLGAGTVGGYTF.

The J gene is TRBJ2-7, the V gene TRBV27; a possible D gene is TRBD1 (7 bases). The CDR3 consists of 18 residues. V lost 3 bases and J lost 2, with 23 bases in between. CDR1 and CDR2 from the germline V gene are MNHEY and SMNVEV (reference sequence). DNA for the CDR3: TGTGCCAGCAGTTTTTGGTGGGAGGAGGGGGCGTCCCCCTACGAGCAGTACTTC. It is translated as CASSFWWEEGASPYEQYF.

This chain links TRBV5-4 with TRBJ2-1, with TRBD1 identical over 8 bases. This CDR3 is built from 14 residues. Germline V lookup: CDR1 SGHNT, CDR2 YYREEE (reference sequence). Trimming removed 3 bases from V and 9 bases from J; junction bases left unmatched: 8. CDR3 nucleotide sequence: TGTGCCAGCAGCTCTCAGGACAGGGTTTTTGAGCAGTTCTTC. It translates to CASSSQDRVFEQFF.

This clone was detected once. This chain links TRBV4-3 with TRBJ2-2; a weak D match, TRBD1 (6 bases). Germline V gene lookup returns CDR1 LGHNA and CDR2 YSLEER. CDR3 size: 15 residues. Trimming left V 4 bases short and J 1 base short, with 10 bases between. CDR3 bases: TGCGCCAGCAGCCCCGGGACAAAGAACACCGGGGAGCTGTTTTTT. Translated: CASSPGTKNTGELFF.

V gene TRBV4-2 combines with J gene TRBJ1-5; 10 bases fit TRBD1. Germline V CDR1 and CDR2: LGHNA, YNFKEQ. The trim removed 3 bases at V and 3 bases at J, leaving 5 bases unmatched. The CDR3 is 16 amino acids. The CDR3 is CASSQGTGDFNQPQHF. CDR3 DNA: TGTGCCAGCAGCCAGGGGACAGGGGATTTCAATCAGCCCCAGCATTTT.

This sequence joins TRBV19 and TRBJ2-3; D not certain. Trimming took off 4 bases at V and 6 bases at J, with 14 bases between the two ends. The CDR3 is made up of 14 amino acids. Germline CDR1 reads LNHDA; CDR2 reads SQIVND (reference sequence). CDR3: CASSSLTAEDTQYF. The CDR3 DNA is TGTGCCAGTAGTAGTTTGACGGCGGAGGATACGCAGTATTTT.

The chain joins TRBV5-8 to TRBJ1-4; TRBD1 might be the D (6 bases). There are 14 residues in the CDR3. V dropped 4 bases and J dropped 8 bases, with 15 bases sitting between them. Germline V gives CDR1 SGHTS, CDR2 YDEGEE. CDR3 region: CASSLGGAGEKLFF. The CDR3 nucleotides read TGTGCCAGCAGCCTCGGGGGGGCAGGAGAAAAACTGTTTTTT.

J is TRBJ1-1 and V is TRBV6-6, with D maybe TRBD1 (5 bases). The CDR3 consists of 11 residues. The germline CDR1 and CDR2 sequences are MNHNY and SVGAGI (reference sequence). Trimming stripped 0 bases from V and 10 bases from J, with 6 bases between. CDR3 in amino acids: CASSYSGGAFF. The CDR3 DNA reads as TGTGCCAGCAGTTACTCGGGGGGAGCTTTCTTT.

The J gene is TRBJ1-1, the V gene TRBV12-5; D gene ambiguous. The germline CDR1 and CDR2 sequences are LGHNT and FRNRAP. The CDR3 has 15 residues. V dropped 1 base and J dropped 10 bases, with 19 bases sitting between them. Here the CDR3 reads CASGLGGLSDEGAFF. As DNA, the CDR3 is TGTGCTAGTGGTTTGGGCGGGCTATCAGATGAGGGAGCTTTCTTT.

This clone was detected only a few times. The chain links TRBV5-1 to TRBJ2-3; no definite D call. CDR1 and CDR2 (germline): SGHRS, YFSETQ. Trimming left V 4 bases short and J 3 bases short, with 3 bases between. CDR3 length: 11 residues. The CDR3 DNA follows: TGCGCCAGCAGCCTGACAGATACGCAGTATTTT. It specifies CASSLTDTQYF.

The V and J genes are TRBV19 and TRBJ1-1, with 7 bases matching TRBD1. V was pared by 5 bases and J by 2 bases, with 14 bases of the junction left unmatched. The germline gives CDR1 LNHDA, CDR2 SQIVND (reference sequence). This CDR3 comprises 17 residues. CDR3 sequence (DNA): TGTGCCAGTAGTCCGCAGGGGGGCGCTGTGTTTAACACTGAAGCTTTCTTT. Translating it yields CASSPQGGAVFNTEAFF.

The chain joins TRBV9 to TRBJ2-3; 13 bases line up with TRBD2. J lost 3 bases, V lost 7 bases, and 5 bases had no gene match. Germline CDR1 SGDLS, CDR2 YYNGEE. CDR3 length equals 15 residues. Written as DNA, the CDR3 is TGTGCCAGCGGGACTAGCGGGGCAAGGACAGATACGCAGTATTTT. Translating it yields CASGTSGARTDTQYF.

This chain connects TRBV13 to TRBJ1-3; D is ambiguous. The CDR3 is 15 amino acids. Germline V gene lookup returns CDR1 PRHDT and CDR2 FYEKMQ (reference sequence). The V end was cut by 7 bases, the J end by 0 bases, with 13 bases between. CDR3 amino acids: CASNLGRDSGNTIYF. Here the CDR3 DNA reads TGTGCCAGCAACCTTGGACGGGACTCTGGAAACACCATATATTTT.

The chain joins TRBV5-1 to TRBJ2-7; 8 bases fit TRBD2. The germline CDR1 and CDR2 sequences are SGHRS and YFSETQ. The V and J ends lost 0 bases and 5 bases, in that order; junction bases with no gene match: 7. The CDR3 covers 15 residues. The CDR3 nucleotides read TGCGCCAGCAGCTTGGGAAGTAGCGGGAACAACGAGCAGTACTTC. Amino acid sequence: CASSLGSSGNNEQYF.

The rearrangement joins TRBV2 to TRBJ1-2; D is uncertain. Germline CDR1 is SNHLY and CDR2 is FYNNEI. V was shortened by 4 bases and J by 2 bases, with 5 bases between the two germline ends. The CDR3 length is 12 residues. CDR3 nucleotide sequence: TGTGCCAGCAGTGTACAGAACTATGGCTACACCTTC. Encoded protein: CASSVQNYGYTF.

The chain employs TRBV4-3 and TRBJ2-7; TRBD1 might be the D (6 bases). The CDR3 consists of 14 residues. Germline CDR1 reads LGHNA; CDR2 reads YSLEER. Trimming removed 4 bases from V and 0 bases from J, with 10 bases in between. The chain's CDR3 is CASSPTGVSYEQYF. The CDR3 DNA reads TGCGCCAGCAGCCCGACAGGCGTCTCCTACGAGCAGTACTTC.

The chain is built from TRBV10-3 and TRBJ1-5; 8 positions match TRBD1. Germline V gene sequence: CDR1 ENHRY, CDR2 SYGVKD. The CDR3 is 13 residues long. V lost 10 bases to trimming and J lost 5 bases; unmatched junction nucleotides: 7. For the CDR3, the DNA is TGTGCCACCCGACAGGGGACGGATCAGCCCCAGCATTTT. Its translation: CATRQGTDQPQHF.